The entry below describes one T cell receptor beta chain. This record belongs to a study of blood T cell repertoires in COVID-19. On the study more broadly: There were acute and convalescent COVID-19 samples, and they came from the United States, Italy and Spain. Sample material is recorded as cDNA or gDNA derived from T cells, B-cell-depleted T cells, or PBMCs.

Per the study methods: For nucleated cells, counts were estimated from reference gene primer amplification. The data were produced by immunoSEQ multiplex PCR, yet TCRdb's version contains in-frame clones alone and is incomplete. That table supplies the V and J calls and clone size; D and trimming were determined from the DNA. Among 98,000 or so clones listed, 85% to 90% were seen once. V gave up 10 bases and J gave up 10 bases; unmatched junction bases: 5. CDR1 is ENHRY and CDR2 is SYGVKD in the germline V gene. CDR3 length equals 11 residues. Sequencing was carried out using peripheral blood. This receptor was obtained from a man aged 50-60 years with acute or convalescent COVID-19. The chain joins TRBV10-3 to TRBJ2-1; 9 bases are shared with TRBD2. The CDR3 region has the DNA TGTGCCACCTCCGGGACTAGCGAGCAGTTCTTC. Protein product: CATSGTSEQFF.